The sequence of this T cell receptor (beta chain) was determined in a study of blood T cell repertoires in COVID-19. Study overall: COVID-19 samples collected from the United States, Italy and Spain covered acute and convalescent phases. PBMCs, B-cell-depleted T cells, or T cells were the source of the cDNA or gDNA that made up the material.

The CDR3 length is 13 residues. V lost 0 bases and J lost 6, with 11 bases in between. Germline lookup yields CDR1 GTSNPN and CDR2 SVGIG (reference sequence). In the authors' methods: For nucleated cells, counts were estimated from reference gene primer amplification. The data were produced by immunoSEQ multiplex PCR, yet TCRdb's version contains in-frame clones alone and is incomplete. The V and J calls and the clone size are those of that table, but D and trimming were determined from the DNA. The repertoire holds approximately 250,000 clones, with around 83% as singletons. The receptor comes from a woman between 40 and 50 years old who had recovered from COVID-19. The sample taken for sequencing was peripheral blood. The chain carries TRBV30 and TRBJ1-2; D is undetermined. CDR3 in amino acids: CAWSVRWGDGYTF. The DNA of the CDR3 is TGTGCCTGGAGTGTACGGTGGGGAGATGGCTACACCTTC.